The T cell receptor (beta chain) described here comes from a study of immune evolution from preneoplasia to lung adenocarcinoma. The protocol was immunoSEQ multiplex PCR, while the TCRdb copy is restricted to in-frame clones and leaves out a portion. Of about 5,700 clones listed, approximately 80% are singletons. CDR1 is SQVTM and CDR2 is ANQGSEA in the germline V gene. V lost 3 bases, J lost 6 bases, and 10 bases lay in between. CDR3 length: 12 amino acids. The receptor's source is an older person with lung adenocarcinoma. This chain connects TRBV29-1 to TRBJ2-3; no definite D call. Sequencing input: FFPE adjacent normal lung tissue. The CDR3 DNA reads as TGCAGCGTTGACCTAGTATCCGATACGCAGTATTTT. This sequence encodes CSVDLVSDTQYF.